This paragraph reports one T cell receptor (beta chain). This clonotype was found many times. Its antigen target is currently unknown. Per-nucleotide qualities are absent, and no much larger clonotype sits a single base away. The treatment or condition label corresponds to: allogeneic hematopoietic cell transplantation with graft depleted of TCRalphabeta T cells and CD19 B cells. TCRalphabeta/CD19-depleted allogeneic hematopoietic cell grafts were given to the transplant recipients, all of whom were children. The entry originates in a study of T-cell reconstitution after alpha-beta-depleted transplantation in children (TCRdb year 2016). For the wider study: T-cell immune reconstitution after TCRalphabeta/CD19-depleted allogeneic hematopoietic cell transplantation in children was quantitatively tracked in the study by means of TCR repertoire profiling. The full study reports these points: Apparently early alphabetaT-cell count recovery about two months after transplant reportedly relied on only several hundred rapidly expanded clones derived from non-depleted graft cells. Hyperexpanded clone frequencies declined over subsequent months; after one year, T-cell counts and TCRbeta diversity were mostly attributed to newly produced T cells. In some patients, the high TCRbeta diversity seen at day 60 was put down to recipient T cells and intrathymic progenitors that had survived conditioning.

Libraries were built with PCR. Sequencing used an Illumina HiSeq 2500. TCR libraries were prepared with molecular barcoding, using unique molecular identifiers to normalize TCRbeta repertoire quantification. TCRdb handled the public reads itself, with Q25 trimming in fastp and clone calling in MiXCR, and kept productive beta chains. Entries are consolidated by CDR3 protein sequence, retaining the most common genes and DNA. Present in this sample are 600,000 to 800,000 distinct CDR3 sequences, around 13% of which were seen just once. 0.79% of the sample rests with the top ten. The TCR was taken from a girl aged 2-10 years with congenital amegakaryocytic thrombocytopenia, due to receive a stem cell transplant. The material was PBMCs, obtained before TCRalphabeta/CD19-depleted stem cell transplant.

This receptor carries the CDR3 CSAPAAGTNNEQFF. The DNA reads as follows: TGCAGTGCTCCAGCGGCAGGGACGAACAATGAGCAGTTCTTC. Recombination joined TRBV20-1 with TRBJ2-1; the D gene may be TRBD1 or TRBD2, since each aligns over 5 bases. From its cysteine to its phenylalanine, the CDR3 spans 14 amino acids. The DNA shown is the 42-base CDR3, in frame from base 1. Between the V and J ends, shortened by 5 bases and 5 bases respectively, the junction contains 16 bases. Per the germline V gene (reference sequence), DFQATT is the CDR1 and SNEGSKA is the CDR2.